Listed below are T cell receptor beta chains from one sample, sequenced in a study of T cell changes during pregnancy in multiple sclerosis. The data were produced by immunoSEQ multiplex PCR, yet TCRdb's version contains in-frame clones alone and is incomplete. The table lists 35,000 or so clones, 88% of them singletons. The sample was CD4+ T cells from peripheral blood mononuclear cells, taken before pregnancy. The receptors shown here come from a female donor with multiple sclerosis, enrolled in a pregnancy study. Each CDR3 is given with its conserved first and last residue. A D gene is named only where the DNA matches it firmly. The listing skips clone size in some rows; elsewhere it reads once, few, many or a size class.

clone_size | cdr3_length | d_call | j_call | v_call | cdr3_nt | cdr3_aa
NA | 16 | NA | TRBJ2-6 | TRBV4-1 | TGCGCCAGCAGCCAAGAGTGGGGCGGTGGGGCCAACGTCCTGACTTTC | CASSQEWGGGANVLTF
NA | 15 | TRBD1 | TRBJ1-5 | TRBV13 | TGTGCCAGCAGCCGGACAGGGGATAGCAATCAGCCCCAGCATTTT | CASSRTGDSNQPQHF
few | 14 | TRBD2 | TRBJ2-3 | TRBV5-1 | TGCGCCAGCAGCTTTAGCGGGGGCACAGATACGCAGTATTTT | CASSFSGGTDTQYF
NA | 15 | NA | TRBJ1-5 | TRBV6-1 | TGTGCCAGCAGGGGGACGGGACACCACAATCAGCCCCAGCATTTT | CASRGTGHHNQPQHF
NA | 13 | NA | TRBJ1-4 | TRBV6-6 | TGTGCCAGCAGTTACGTACGAGGTGAAAAACTGTTTTTT | CASSYVRGEKLFF
NA | 15 | TRBD2 | TRBJ2-1 | TRBV2 | TGTGCCAGCAGTGAAGTGCTAGCGGGAGAGGATGAGCAGTTCTTC | CASSEVLAGEDEQFF
once | 16 | TRBD1 | TRBJ2-1 | TRBV28 | TGTGCCAGCAGTGAAGAGACAGGGAGCTCCTACAATGAGCAGTTCTTC | CASSEETGSSYNEQFF
once | 15 | TRBD2 | TRBJ2-1 | TRBV7-2 | TGTGCCAGCAGCTTAGTAGCGGGAGCCTACAATGAGCAGTTCTTC | CASSLVAGAYNEQFF
NA | 18 | TRBD1 | TRBJ1-4 | TRBV5-1 | TGCGCCAGCAGCTTGGCCGGGCAGGGGGCGCTGGGTAATGAAAAACTGTTTTTT | CASSLAGQGALGNEKLFF
NA | 12 | NA | TRBJ2-7 | TRBV2 | TGTGCCAGCAGTGAGAGATCCTACGAGCAGTACTTC | CASSERSYEQYF
NA | 15 | NA | TRBJ2-1 | TRBV7-2 | TGTGCCAGCAGCTTAGAGCCGGGACTCTACAATGAGCAGTTCTTC | CASSLEPGLYNEQFF
NA | 14 | TRBD2 | TRBJ2-7 | TRBV6-5 | TGTGCCAGCAGCCCTTGGGAGGGCCTCTGGGAGCAGTACTTC | CASSPWEGLWEQYF
few | 16 | TRBD2 | TRBJ2-4 | TRBV4-1 | TGCGCCAGCAGCGGACTAGGGTTTCTAGCCAAAAACATTCAGTACTTC | CASSGLGFLAKNIQYF
NA | 14 | TRBD1 | TRBJ1-2 | TRBV5-1 | TGCGCCAGCAGCTTCGTGGGACAGGCTTATGGCTACACCTTC | CASSFVGQAYGYTF
NA | 15 | TRBD1 | TRBJ2-3 | TRBV6-5 | TGTGCCAGCAGTCGCACCAGACAGGGTGGAGATACGCAGTATTTT | CASSRTRQGGDTQYF
NA | 18 | TRBD1 | TRBJ2-1 | TRBV7-8 | TGTGCCAGCAGCGGACCAGACAGGGGGATAAACCGGGACAATGAGCAGTTCTTC | CASSGPDRGINRDNEQFF
NA | 16 | NA | TRBJ2-3 | TRBV27 | TGTGCCAGCAGTTTATCTCCCGGGAGTGGCACAGATACGCAGTATTTT | CASSLSPGSGTDTQYF
NA | 14 | TRBD2 | TRBJ2-3 | TRBV18 | TGTGCCAGCTCACCGGGACTAGACTCAGATACGCAGTATTTT | CASSPGLDSDTQYF
NA | 16 | TRBD2 | TRBJ2-1 | TRBV19 | TGTGCCAGTAGTATAGATCGGGGGGGTGGCGGGGATGAGCAGTTCTTC | CASSIDRGGGGDEQFF
once | 14 | TRBD2 | TRBJ2-5 | TRBV7-2 | TGTGCCAGCAGCCCTGCCGGGACTAGCGAGACCCAGTACTTC | CASSPAGTSETQYF
NA | 15 | NA | TRBJ1-1 | TRBV10-1 | TGCGCCAGCAGTGAATTGCGGGGAGGAAGCACTGAAGCTTTCTTT | CASSELRGGSTEAFF
once | 15 | TRBD1 | TRBJ1-1 | TRBV10-3 | TGTGCCATCAGTGAGTCGGGACAGGGGGAGACTGAAGCTTTCTTT | CAISESGQGETEAFF
NA | 15 | NA | TRBJ2-3 | TRBV7-2 | TGTGCCAGCAGCCCAAGCCCCTCTAGCACAGATACGCAGTATTTT | CASSPSPSSTDTQYF
NA | 14 | NA | TRBJ2-7 | TRBV11-2 | TGTGCCAGCAGCTTAGAACGGACTACTAGCGAGCAGTACTTC | CASSLERTTSEQYF
NA | 14 | TRBD2 | TRBJ2-7 | TRBV5-1 | TGCGCCAGCAACTGGGATAGCGGGAGCTACGAGCAGTACTTC | CASNWDSGSYEQYF
NA | 16 | TRBD2 | TRBJ2-7 | TRBV6-1 | TGTGCCAGCAGTGAAGGACCCAGCGGGAGGGCCTACGAGCAGTACTTC | CASSEGPSGRAYEQYF
NA | 15 | TRBD1 | TRBJ2-7 | TRBV11-2 | TGTGCCAGCAGCTTAGTAGGGGACAGGTCCTACGAGCAGTACTTC | CASSLVGDRSYEQYF
NA | 16 | NA | TRBJ2-3 | TRBV7-2 | TGTGCCAGCAGCTTATCCGGGAGTGAGGGCTCAGATACGCAGTATTTT | CASSLSGSEGSDTQYF